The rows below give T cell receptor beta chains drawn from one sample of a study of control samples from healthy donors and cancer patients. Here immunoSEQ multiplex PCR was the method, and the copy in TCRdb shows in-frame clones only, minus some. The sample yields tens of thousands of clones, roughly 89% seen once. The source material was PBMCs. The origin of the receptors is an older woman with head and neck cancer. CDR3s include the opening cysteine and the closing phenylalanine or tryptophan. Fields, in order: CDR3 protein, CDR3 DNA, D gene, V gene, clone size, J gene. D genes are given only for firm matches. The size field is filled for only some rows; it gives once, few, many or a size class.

CDR3 protein: CASSMGDRGSTDTQYF
CDR3 DNA: TGTGCCAGTAGTATGGGGGACAGGGGGAGCACAGATACGCAGTATTTT
D gene: TRBD1
V gene: TRBV19
clone size: .
J gene: TRBJ2-3

CDR3 protein: CATSDTGDTDTQYF
CDR3 DNA: TGTGCCACCAGTGACACAGGGGATACAGATACGCAGTATTTT
D gene: TRBD1
V gene: TRBV24-1
clone size: .
J gene: TRBJ2-3

CDR3 protein: CAINRDSNTEAFF
CDR3 DNA: TGTGCCATCAACCGGGACAGCAACACTGAAGCTTTCTTT
D gene: TRBD1
V gene: TRBV10-3
clone size: .
J gene: TRBJ1-1

CDR3 protein: CASSRSGTGGPGETQYF
CDR3 DNA: TGTGCCAGCAGTCGGTCCGGGACAGGGGGCCCTGGGGAGACCCAGTACTTC
D gene: TRBD1
V gene: TRBV6-2/TRBV6-3
clone size: .
J gene: TRBJ2-5

CDR3 protein: CSVELRQGADTQYF
CDR3 DNA: TGCAGCGTTGAATTGCGACAGGGCGCAGATACGCAGTATTTT
D gene: TRBD1
V gene: TRBV29-1
clone size: .
J gene: TRBJ2-3

CDR3 protein: CASSSLPLAGGNEQFF
CDR3 DNA: TGCGCCAGCAGCTCCCTTCCCCTAGCGGGAGGTAATGAGCAGTTCTTC
D gene: TRBD2
V gene: TRBV5-1
clone size: .
J gene: TRBJ2-1

CDR3 protein: CASSLTPTEPANVLTF
CDR3 DNA: TGTGCCAGCAGCTTAACCCCGACAGAGCCGGCCAACGTCCTGACTTTC
D gene: .
V gene: TRBV7-3
clone size: .
J gene: TRBJ2-6

CDR3 protein: CATSRLSGRGIHNEQFF
CDR3 DNA: TGTGCCACCAGCAGATTGAGCGGGAGGGGAATCCACAATGAGCAGTTCTTC
D gene: TRBD2
V gene: TRBV15
clone size: .
J gene: TRBJ2-1

CDR3 protein: CASSSSLYGANVLTF
CDR3 DNA: TGTGCCAGCAGCTCTTCCCTCTACGGGGCCAACGTCCTGACTTTC
D gene: .
V gene: TRBV5-6
clone size: .
J gene: TRBJ2-6

CDR3 protein: CSVEGGRTEAFF
CDR3 DNA: TGCAGCGTTGAGGGTGGTAGGACTGAAGCTTTCTTT
D gene: .
V gene: TRBV29-1
clone size: .
J gene: TRBJ1-1

CDR3 protein: CASSLGLAEPYEQYF
CDR3 DNA: TGTGCCAGCAGCTTGGGGCTAGCGGAGCCCTACGAGCAGTACTTC
D gene: TRBD2
V gene: TRBV5-5
clone size: .
J gene: TRBJ2-7

CDR3 protein: CASSEFPQGFEEKLFF
CDR3 DNA: TGCGCCAGCAGTGAGTTCCCACAGGGGTTCGAGGAAAAACTGTTTTTT
D gene: TRBD1
V gene: TRBV10-1
clone size: once
J gene: TRBJ1-4

CDR3 protein: CASSAGLVGNEQFF
CDR3 DNA: TGTGCCAGCTCAGCCGGACTAGTGGGCAATGAGCAGTTCTTC
D gene: TRBD2
V gene: TRBV18
clone size: .
J gene: TRBJ2-1

CDR3 protein: CASRDPGYGYTF
CDR3 DNA: TGTGCCAGTAGGGACCCTGGCTATGGCTACACCTTC
D gene: .
V gene: TRBV6-5
clone size: .
J gene: TRBJ1-2

CDR3 protein: CASSSSWSTDTQYF
CDR3 DNA: TGTGCCAGCAGTTCCTCGTGGAGCACAGATACGCAGTATTTT
D gene: .
V gene: TRBV6-5
clone size: .
J gene: TRBJ2-3

CDR3 protein: CAWSPRDRAVSGNTIYF
CDR3 DNA: TGTGCCTGGAGTCCCCGCGACAGAGCCGTCTCTGGAAACACCATATATTTT
D gene: .
V gene: TRBV30
clone size: few
J gene: TRBJ1-3

CDR3 protein: CASSLSLAGPSTDTQYF
CDR3 DNA: TGTGCCAGCAGCTTATCACTAGCGGGCCCTAGCACAGATACGCAGTATTTT
D gene: TRBD2
V gene: TRBV7-3
clone size: .
J gene: TRBJ2-3

CDR3 protein: CASSHKGQGNYGYTF
CDR3 DNA: TGTGCCAGCAGCCATAAGGGACAGGGGAACTATGGCTACACCTTC
D gene: TRBD1
V gene: TRBV13
clone size: few
J gene: TRBJ1-2

CDR3 protein: CASTARPYEQYF
CDR3 DNA: TGTGCCTCAACGGCAAGACCCTACGAGCAGTACTTC
D gene: .
V gene: TRBV16
clone size: .
J gene: TRBJ2-7

CDR3 protein: CASSRQGAGTGELFF
CDR3 DNA: TGTGCCAGCAGCCGACAGGGGGCAGGCACCGGGGAGCTGTTTTTT
D gene: TRBD1
V gene: TRBV7-9
clone size: .
J gene: TRBJ2-2

CDR3 protein: CASSASGTGGYYNEQFF
CDR3 DNA: TGTGCCAGCAGTGCCTCCGGGACAGGGGGGTACTACAATGAGCAGTTCTTC
D gene: TRBD1
V gene: TRBV5-6
clone size: once
J gene: TRBJ2-1

CDR3 protein: CASSLFSEQYF
CDR3 DNA: TGTGCCAGCAGCTTGTTCTCCGAGCAGTACTTC
D gene: .
V gene: TRBV5-6
clone size: .
J gene: TRBJ2-7

CDR3 protein: CSASVAGRNTEAFF
CDR3 DNA: TGCAGTGCTAGTGTCGCGGGTAGGAACACTGAAGCTTTCTTT
D gene: .
V gene: TRBV20-1
clone size: .
J gene: TRBJ1-1

CDR3 protein: CASSYSAGGYTEAFF
CDR3 DNA: TGTGCCAGCAGTTACTCCGCAGGGGGATATACTGAAGCTTTCTTT
D gene: TRBD1
V gene: TRBV6-5
clone size: .
J gene: TRBJ1-1

CDR3 protein: CSVGGGQGLSGNTIYF
CDR3 DNA: TGCAGCGTTGGCGGTGGACAGGGACTCTCTGGAAACACCATATATTTT
D gene: TRBD1
V gene: TRBV29-1
clone size: .
J gene: TRBJ1-3

CDR3 protein: CATSRELGSVTEAFF
CDR3 DNA: TGTGCCACCAGCAGAGAGCTGGGGAGCGTGACTGAAGCTTTCTTT
D gene: .
V gene: TRBV15
clone size: .
J gene: TRBJ1-1

CDR3 protein: CASSEPLASNYGYTF
CDR3 DNA: TGTGCCAGCAGTGAACCTTTGGCCTCTAACTATGGCTACACCTTC
D gene: .
V gene: TRBV25-1
clone size: .
J gene: TRBJ1-2

CDR3 protein: CASSSDVTGNTIYF
CDR3 DNA: TGTGCCAGCAGCTCGGATGTCACTGGAAACACCATATATTTT
D gene: .
V gene: TRBV11-2
clone size: .
J gene: TRBJ1-3

CDR3 protein: CSVGRGSYGEQYF
CDR3 DNA: TGCAGCGTGGGCCGGGGCAGCTACGGGGAGCAGTACTTC
D gene: .
V gene: TRBV29-1
clone size: few
J gene: TRBJ2-7

CDR3 protein: CASRENTGGYTF
CDR3 DNA: TGTGCCAGCAGAGAGAACACCGGGGGCTACACCTTC
D gene: .
V gene: TRBV5-6
clone size: .
J gene: TRBJ1-2

CDR3 protein: CASSETGLASNQPQHF
CDR3 DNA: TGTGCCAGCAGCGAGACAGGGTTGGCGAGCAATCAGCCCCAGCATTTT
D gene: TRBD1
V gene: TRBV7-9
clone size: once
J gene: TRBJ1-5

CDR3 protein: CASSVGTVETQYF
CDR3 DNA: TGTGCCAGCAGCGTAGGGACGGTAGAGACCCAGTACTTC
D gene: .
V gene: TRBV9
clone size: .
J gene: TRBJ2-5